One sample yielded the 27 T cell receptor beta chains listed below, sequenced in a study of metastatic and nonmetastatic thyroid tumors. TCRdb re-analyzed the PCR reads through MiXCR. The sample records about 85,000 clones, 8.6% being singletons. Thyroid surgery was preceded by no treatment in any patient. The source material was blood. These receptor sequences come from a female donor with papillary thyroid cancer or a benign thyroid nodule (not recorded which). Some clones in this sample may be carry-over from other donors' samples.

This clone was observed at least ten times. The chain links TRBV24-1 to TRBJ1-2; perhaps TRBD1 as D (6 bases). CDR3 size: 15 residues. Trimming took off 7 bases at V and 0 bases at J, with 14 bases between the two ends. Germline V gene sequence: CDR1 KGHDR, CDR2 SFDVKD. The CDR3: CATRGGGGSNYGYTF. The CDR3 DNA follows: TGTGCCACCAGGGGGGGAGGGGGTTCTAACTATGGCTACACCTTC.

Of note for this clone: One base away lies a much larger clone, so this may be a sequencing read error. Other DNA sequences in the same sample also yield this CDR3. The chain is built from TRBV6-1 and TRBJ2-5, with 13 bases identical to TRBD2. This CDR3 region has 15 residues. CDR1 MNHNS and CDR2 SASEGT come from the germline V gene. The CDR3 loop is CASIGLAGAGETQYF. As DNA, the CDR3 is TGTGCCAGCATTGGACTAGCGGGGGCCGGAGAGACCCAGTACTTT.

This clone was counted at least ten times. V gene TRBV12-3 or TRBV12-4 combines with J gene TRBJ2-1; 15 positions match TRBD2. The CDR3 contains 20 residues. Trimming removed 2 bases from V and 0 bases from J; junction bases left unmatched: 8. The CDR3 sequence is CASSLRGLAGGSSSYNEQFF. The CDR3 DNA reads TGTGCCAGCAGTTTAAGGGGACTAGCGGGGGGCTCAAGCTCCTACAATGAGCAGTTCTTC.

This clone was seen at least ten times. The genes are TRBV3-1 and TRBJ1-2; tentatively, D is TRBD1 (5 bases). With 3 bases removed from V and 7 bases from J, the gap between germline ends came to 9 bases. The germline V gene has CDR1 LGHDT and CDR2 YNNKEL (reference sequence). This CDR3 region has 12 residues. CDR3 coding DNA: TGTGCCAGCAGCCACGGGGGTCCTGGCTACACCTTC. It specifies CASSHGGPGYTF. Looking up the rest from reference TRBV3-1 and TRBJ1-2 gives the full variable domain: DTAVSQTPKYLVTQMGNDKSIKCEQNLGHDTMYWYKQDSKKFLKIMFSYNNKELIINETVPNRFSPKSPDKAHLNLHINSLELGDSAVYFCASSHGGPGYTFGSGTRLTVV.

This clone was seen many times. V usage is TRBV6-1 and J usage is TRBJ2-7; D remains ambiguous. This CDR3 region has 14 residues. V was trimmed by 4 bases and J by 4 bases, leaving 14 bases between them. Per germline, CDR1 MNHNS and CDR2 SASEGT. CDR3 region: CASSVTPLTYEQYF. CDR3 sequence (DNA): TGTGCCAGCAGTGTTACGCCCCTTACTTACGAGCAGTACTTC.

There are many counts of this clone. This chain links TRBV7-9 with TRBJ2-1, with 8 bases lining up with TRBD1. The V segment lost 1 base and the J segment 8 bases; nucleotides outside the gene matches: 10. Germline-derived CDR1 and CDR2 are SEHNR and FQNEAQ (reference sequence). This CDR3 has 16 amino acids. CDR3 in amino acids: CASSLGGGQGSDEQFF. CDR3 coding DNA: TGTGCCAGCAGCTTAGGTGGTGGACAGGGTTCTGATGAGCAGTTCTTC.

This clone was seen more than once but under ten times. A much larger clone lies one base from this, so it may be a read error. Additional DNA sequences in this sample encode the identical CDR3. V and J are TRBV19 and TRBJ2-1, with D possibly matching TRBD2 (6 bases). Germline V gives CDR1 LNHDA, CDR2 SQIVND (reference sequence). Trimming removed 0 bases from V and 3 bases from J, with 6 bases in between. The CDR3 extends over 14 amino acids. CDR3: CASSIEGLYNEQFF. Here the CDR3 DNA reads TGTGCCAGTAGTATAGAGGGACTCTACAATGAGCAGTTCTTC.

The CDR3 DNA follows: TGTGCCATCACCGAACGGGGACAGGGAGGCTATGGCTACACCTTC. This encodes CAITERGQGGYGYTF. V is TRBV10-3 and J is TRBJ1-2; TRBD1 agrees at 9 bases. The CDR3 runs to 15 residues. V was pared by 7 bases and J by 4 bases, with 10 bases of the junction left unmatched. The germline V gene encodes CDR1 ENHRY and CDR2 SYGVKD.

This clone was observed a handful of times. A much larger clone differs by one base, so this may be a read error. CDR3 protein: CASSSGGRNTETFF. The DNA of the CDR3 is TGTGCCAGCAGTTCTGGGGGGAGGAACACTGAAACTTTCTTT. This sequence joins TRBV3-1 and TRBJ1-1; a possible D gene is TRBD1 (5 bases). The CDR3 is 14 amino acids. The V gene's germline CDR1 is LGHDT and CDR2 YNNKEL (reference sequence).

J is TRBJ2-7 and V is TRBV13; 8 bases map to TRBD1. Germline loops: CDR1 PRHDT, CDR2 FYEKMQ (reference sequence). The J segment lost 2 bases and the V segment lost 5 bases, leaving 8 bases of the junction unmatched. This CDR3 spans 15 amino acids. The CDR3 nucleotides are TGTGCCAGCAGCAAACCCCACAGGGGGACCTACGAGCAGTACTTC. Its protein is CASSKPHRGTYEQYF.

This clone was detected many times. J is TRBJ1-3 and V is TRBV10-1; D gene ambiguous. The V gene's germline CDR1 is WNHNN and CDR2 SYGVQD (reference sequence). V lost 2 bases, J lost 6 bases, and 11 bases lay in between. CDR3 size: 14 residues. The CDR3 nucleotides read TGCGCCAGCAGTGAGGGATCTGGAGAAAACACCATATATTTT. It encodes CASSEGSGENTIYF.

This clone has only a few counts. The conserved closing phenylalanine or tryptophan is absent in this CDR3, likely reflecting a read error. The chain has TRBV19 and TRBJ2-5, with 8 nucleotides matching TRBD2. The CDR3 has 15 amino acids. Trimming took 6 bases from V and 4 from J; bases not matched to a gene: 10. CDR1 LNHDA and CDR2 SQIVND come from the germline V gene (reference sequence). Written as DNA, the CDR3 is TGTGCCAGTAGCTCGACTAGCGTGAAGACAGAGACCCAGTACTTA. Its translation: CASSSTSVKTETQYL.

This clone was counted many times. The chain couples TRBV2 to TRBJ2-7, with 8 positions matching TRBD1. Looked up from germline, CDR1 is SNHLY and CDR2 is FYNNEI. CDR3 length: 14 amino acids. Losses at the gene ends were 4 bases for V and 4 bases for J; bases not matched to a gene: 6. As DNA, the CDR3 is TGTGCCAGCAGTGCCGCAGGGGGCTTATACGAGCAGTACTTC. Its protein product is CASSAAGGLYEQYF. The entire variable domain, with the rest obtained from reference TRBV2 and TRBJ2-7, is as follows: EPEVTQTPSHQVTQMGQEVILRCVPISNHLYFYWYRQILGQKVEFLVSFYNNEISEKSEIFDDQFSVERPDGSNFTLKIRSTKLEDSAMYFCASSAAGGLYEQYFGPGTRLTVT.

In this sample, this clone turned up a few times. A much bigger clone sits one base away, suggesting this may be a read error. CDR3 nucleotide sequence: TGCAGAGGACGGGCCGACTTCTCTGGAAACACCATATATTTT. Amino acids: CRGRADFSGNTIYF. The V gene is TRBV29-1, the J gene TRBJ1-3; no definite D call. CDR3 length: 14 residues. Germline V CDR1 and CDR2: SQVTM, ANQGSEA.

This clone was detected ten times or more. J is TRBJ2-6 and V is TRBV7-9; weak D call: TRBD2 (5 bases). CDR1 SEHNR and CDR2 FQNEAQ come from the germline V gene (reference sequence). V gave up 1 base and J gave up 0 bases, with 16 bases separating them. The CDR3 spans 19 residues. The CDR3 bases are TGTGCCAGCAGCTTAGTTGCAGGCAGACTACCCTCTGGGGCCAACGTCCTGACTTTC. This encodes CASSLVAGRLPSGANVLTF.

The chain couples TRBV2 to TRBJ1-1, with 9 positions matching TRBD1. CDR1 is SNHLY, CDR2 FYNNEI, per germline. V lost 5 bases to trimming and J lost 10 bases; unmatched junction nucleotides: 11. This CDR3 is 14 amino acids long. For the CDR3, the DNA is TGTGCCAGCAGTTCAAGACAGGGGGAGGATTCAGCTTTCTTT. Translation: CASSSRQGEDSAFF.

This clone was observed a few times. This chain uses TRBV14 with TRBJ2-5, with 7 bases identical to TRBD2. The germline V gene encodes CDR1 SGHDN and CDR2 FVKESK. This CDR3 is built from 14 residues. V was pared by 2 bases and J by 3 bases, with 3 bases of the junction left unmatched. The CDR3: CASSQLGGKETQYF. CDR3 coding DNA: TGTGCCAGCAGCCAACTGGGGGGGAAAGAGACCCAGTACTTC.

At least ten counts were recorded for this clone. This chain joins TRBV28 and TRBJ1-1; possible D gene TRBD1, 6 bases. Between the trimmed V and J ends, which lost 6 bases and 12 bases, there was a span of 20 bases. Germline CDR1 MDHEN, CDR2 SYDVKM. This CDR3 spans 13 amino acids. CDR3: CASRGKSTGTTFF. CDR3 coding DNA: TGTGCCAGCAGGGGGAAAAGTACAGGGACTACTTTCTTT.

This clone occurred many times. This chain joins TRBV30 and TRBJ2-7, with 7 bases identical to TRBD1. J lost 7 bases, V lost 4 bases, and 10 bases had no gene match. The CDR3 length is 13 residues. Looked up from germline, CDR1 is GTSNPN and CDR2 is SVGIG (reference sequence). The CDR3 bases are TGTGCCTGGAAAACGACAGGGATGAGGGAGCAGTACTTC. The encoded protein is CAWKTTGMREQYF.

This clone appeared many times. The rearrangement uses TRBV4-1 and TRBJ2-1; 12 bases are a match to TRBD2. V shed 4 bases, J shed 6 bases, and the junction held 4 bases outside the gene matches. The CDR3 consists of 15 residues. Germline CDR1 and CDR2: MGHRA and YSYEKL. The DNA for the CDR3 is TGCGCCAGCAGCCTTCTAGCGGGGGGGCGCAATGAGCAGTTCTTC. Translated, it gives CASSLLAGGRNEQFF.

This clone has at least ten counts. The rearrangement joins TRBV10-2 to TRBJ1-1; D unresolved. The ends were cut back, 8 bases at V and 1 base at J, with 8 bases in the middle. This CDR3 is built from 12 residues. CDR1 and CDR2 (germline): WSHSY, SAAADI. CDR3 coding DNA: TGCGCCAGCCTGGCAGCGAACACTGAAGCTTTCTTT. This translates into CASLAANTEAFF.

This clone has at least ten counts. The sample carries other DNA sequences with the same CDR3. V and J are TRBV6-1 and TRBJ2-4, with D perhaps matching TRBD2 (5 bases). Deletions cut 7 bases from V and 4 bases from J, with 14 bases between. Germline assignment: CDR1 MNHNS and CDR2 SASEGT. This CDR3 has 14 amino acids. CDR3 loop: CASTSPSGKNIQYF. CDR3 sequence (DNA): TGTGCCAGCACTAGCCCCAGCGGAAAAAACATTCAGTACTTC.

This clone was detected ten times or more. The V and J genes are TRBV7-9 and TRBJ2-1; no reliable D call. CDR1 is SEHNR and CDR2 is FQNEAQ in the germline V gene (reference sequence). The length of the CDR3 is 12 residues. Trimming cost V 3 bases and J 8 bases, with 8 bases left between them. CDR3 in amino acids: CASSFGADEQFF. CDR3 coding DNA: TGTGCCAGCAGCTTTGGTGCTGATGAGCAGTTCTTC.

At least ten counts were recorded for this clone. The chain employs TRBV4-2 and TRBJ2-5; D possibly corresponds to TRBD2 (5 bases). V was shortened by 0 bases and J by 5 bases, with 13 bases between the two germline ends. The germline gives CDR1 LGHNA, CDR2 YNFKEQ. CDR3 length: 15 residues. CDR3: CASSQDYAGGETQYF. The DNA for the CDR3 is TGTGCCAGCAGCCAAGATTACGCAGGCGGGGAGACCCAGTACTTC.

This clone was detected ten times or more. The V call is TRBV19, the J call TRBJ2-1; D is undetermined. The germline V gene encodes CDR1 LNHDA and CDR2 SQIVND (reference sequence). The CDR3 runs 15 residues. Trimming took 7 bases from V and 5 from J, leaving 18 bases between them. CDR3 protein: CASTTLYDGNNEQFF. CDR3 nucleotides: TGTGCCAGTACTACCCTTTATGACGGTAACAATGAGCAGTTCTTC.

This clone showed up many times. The chain combines TRBV6-1 with TRBJ2-1, with TRBD2 matching over 14 bases. Germline-derived CDR1 and CDR2 are MNHNS and SASEGT. This CDR3 comprises 15 residues. J gave up 6 bases and V 5 bases, and 3 bases lay outside the gene matches. The CDR3 DNA reads as TGTGCCAGCAGTTGGGGGACTAGCGGGGGCAATGAGCAGTTCTTC. As protein: CASSWGTSGGNEQFF.

This clone was counted many times. This sequence joins TRBV20-1 and TRBJ1-2, with D unclear. The V end was cut by 3 bases, the J end by 4 bases, with 12 bases between. The CDR3 is 13 residues long. Germline CDR1 DFQATT, CDR2 SNEGSKA (reference sequence). The DNA of the CDR3 is TGCAGTGCTAGGGCGACTAACACCTATGGCTACACCTTC. As protein: CSARATNTYGYTF.